This paragraph covers one TCR beta chain sequence. These data are taken from a study of shared clonotypes between healthy human individuals. The overall study: The cohort comprised a couple of women and a few men. Their ages spanned 18 to 49 years.

CD45RO-negative cells were positively selected for CCR7, leaving out terminally differentiated effector memory CD45RA+ cells. V was pared by 5 bases and J by 11 bases, with 12 bases between. The CDR3 has 11 amino acids. The germline V gene encodes CDR1 SGHRS and CDR2 YFSETQ. Measured with immunoSEQ multiplex PCR; TCRdb has only the in-frame clones, and not every one. The data hold millions of clones, with under 95% observed a single time. The TCR sequence derives from a man younger than 35 in good health. Some clones in this sample may be carry-over from other donors' samples. The rearrangement uses TRBV5-1 and TRBJ2-3; D is perhaps TRBD1 (5 bases). Sequenced: naive CD8+ T cells from PBMCs. CDR3 in DNA: TGCGCCAGCAGAGGGGTGATGAAGCAGTATTTT. Protein product: CASRGVMKQYF.